Each of the 25 T cell receptor beta chains below was sequenced from the same sample in a study of cytomegalovirus exposure and HLA in healthy donors (dated by TCRdb to the late 2010s). Libraries were made using the immunoSEQ multiplex PCR assay. A mixture of 60 forward primers for TCR Vbeta segments and 13 reverse primers for TCR Jbeta segments was used in the multiplex PCR. The immuneACCESS repertoire file appears here via TCRdb, limited to in-frame rearrangements. These files lack a portion of the clones; in checked studies, under half of the deficit traces to unresolved V genes, and the cause of the others is not known. In all, the sample holds about 170,000 clones, and around 73% of those were seen once. The ten largest account for 5% to 5.5% of the sample. The specimen sequenced was PBMCs. The receptors derive from a woman under 30 in good health and CMV-seropositive.

This clone appeared once. The rearrangement links TRBV5-6 to TRBJ2-7, with 10 bases lining up with TRBD1. The CDR3 extends over 14 amino acids. V gave up 4 bases and J gave up 6 bases; unmatched junction bases: 7. Germline V gene lookup returns CDR1 SGHDT and CDR2 YYEEEE. The CDR3 sequence: CASSQTGGVFEQYF. CDR3 in DNA: TGTGCCAGCAGCCAGACAGGGGGCGTTTTCGAGCAGTACTTC.

The chain joins TRBV28 to TRBJ1-2; TRBD1 matches at 7 bases. V lost 8 bases and J lost 4; bases outside the gene matches: 16. Germline V gene sequence: CDR1 MDHEN, CDR2 SYDVKM. This CDR3 is built from 16 residues. This CDR3 reads CASQVGFKGQSYGYTF. The CDR3 nucleotides read TGTGCCAGCCAAGTCGGTTTCAAGGGACAGTCCTATGGCTACACCTTC.

The rearrangement links TRBV7-2 to TRBJ2-5; 12 positions match TRBD2. CDR3 length: 15 amino acids. Germline CDR1 is SGHTA and CDR2 is FQGNSA. Unmatched junction bases numbered 2, after V lost 2 bases and J lost 4 bases. For the CDR3, the DNA is TGTGCCAGCAGCTTACTAGCGGGGGGGCGAGAGACCCAGTACTTC. Its translation: CASSLLAGGRETQYF. The whole variable domain, remainder taken from reference TRBV7-2 and TRBJ2-5, is GAGVSQSPSNKVTEKGKDVELRCDPISGHTALYWYRQSLGQGLEFLIYFQGNSAPDKSGLPSDRFSAERTGGSVSTLTIQRTQQEDSAVYLCASSLLAGGRETQYFGPGTRLLVL.

This chain joins TRBV7-9 and TRBJ2-5, with TRBD2 matching 9 bases. Germline CDR1 and CDR2: SEHNR and FQNEAQ (reference sequence). V gave up 4 bases and J gave up 5 bases; unmatched junction bases: 5. The CDR3 has 14 amino acids. The CDR3 coding sequence is TGTGCCAGCAGCTCATCTGGACTAGCGGAGACCCAGTACTTC. Translation: CASSSSGLAETQYF.

CDR3 amino acids: CASSADSPYEQYF. Here the CDR3 DNA reads TGTGCCAGCAGCGCGGACAGCCCCTACGAGCAGTACTTC. The chain recombines TRBV7-9 with TRBJ2-5, with D maybe TRBD1 (6 bases). TRBJ2-7 matches the DNA end more closely, so the J call is doubtful. The CDR3 runs 13 residues. CDR1 is SEHNR, CDR2 FQNEAQ, per germline (reference sequence).

As DNA, the CDR3 is TGTGCCAGCAGTTCGTCTTCCGGTGCGTTCTATGGCTACACCTTC. Its translation: CASSSSSGAFYGYTF. The chain employs TRBV27 and TRBJ1-2; D gene unclear. The germline CDR1 and CDR2 sequences are MNHEY and SMNVEV (reference sequence). The CDR3 spans 15 residues. The ends were cut back, 4 bases at V and 4 bases at J, with 16 bases in the middle.

The chain recombines TRBV7-2 with TRBJ2-3, with 13 bases matching TRBD2. V gave up 7 bases and J gave up 5 bases; unmatched junction bases: 6. There are 15 residues in the CDR3. Germline loops: CDR1 SGHTA, CDR2 FQGNSA. In nucleotides, the CDR3 is TGTGCCAGCAAAACTACTAGCGGGGGGGAAGATACGCAGTATTTT. This encodes CASKTTSGGEDTQYF.

The rearrangement links TRBV6-1 to TRBJ1-1; D might be TRBD1 (6 bases). The CDR3 covers 13 residues. Trimming shortened V by 6 bases and J by 1 base, and 9 bases separated the two germline ends. Germline CDR1 MNHNS, CDR2 SASEGT. The CDR3 protein is CASRVGQNTEAFF. CDR3 DNA: TGTGCCAGCAGAGTGGGACAGAACACTGAAGCTTTCTTT.

The J gene is TRBJ1-2, the V gene TRBV7-9, with 10 bases aligning to TRBD1. The CDR3 runs 16 residues. J lost 7 bases, V lost 3 bases, and 11 bases had no gene match. Germline V gene data show CDR1 as SEHNR and CDR2 as FQNEAQ (reference sequence). The CDR3: CASSLGTGARLGGYTF. In DNA form, the CDR3 reads TGTGCCAGCAGCTTGGGGACAGGGGCCCGATTGGGTGGCTACACCTTC.

The chain employs TRBV9 and TRBJ2-3; 10 nucleotides agree with TRBD1. Germline values: CDR1 SGDLS, CDR2 YYNGEE. V dropped 0 bases and J dropped 3; count of bases not matched to a gene: 1. CDR3 length equals 15 residues. The CDR3 is CASSVGTGGTDTQYF. In DNA, the CDR3 is TGTGCCAGCAGCGTAGGGACAGGGGGGACAGATACGCAGTATTTT.

This clone was found once. This chain joins TRBV25-1 and TRBJ1-1; 8 positions agree with TRBD1. Germline V lookup: CDR1 MGHDK, CDR2 SYGVNS. V gave up 10 bases and J gave up 5 bases; unmatched junction bases: 9. The CDR3 consists of 13 residues. CDR3 sequence (DNA): TGTGCCACCCTGGACAGGGACGGGACTGAAGCTTTCTTT. It yields the protein CATLDRDGTEAFF.

The V call is TRBV5-1, the J call TRBJ2-1; the match to TRBD1 covers 7 bases. CDR1 SGHRS and CDR2 YFSETQ come from the germline V gene. The CDR3 is 15 residues long. Germline trimming cut 0 bases from V and 3 bases from J; bases unmatched to any gene: 3. The CDR3 loop reads CASSLGDSYYNEQFF. CDR3 bases: TGCGCCAGCAGCTTGGGGGACAGTTACTACAATGAGCAGTTCTTC.

In its sample, this clone was seen a few times. The rearrangement uses TRBV7-2 and TRBJ2-1; 11 nucleotides match TRBD2. The germline V gene has CDR1 SGHTA and CDR2 FQGNSA. The CDR3 has 15 residues. The V and J ends lost 5 bases and 6 bases, in that order; junction bases with no gene match: 6. In nucleotides, the CDR3 is TGTGCCAGCAGCCCTGTAGCGGGGGGGCTCAATGAGCAGTTCTTC. This codes for CASSPVAGGLNEQFF.

V usage is TRBV10-3 and J usage is TRBJ2-3; D may be TRBD1 (5 bases). V was trimmed by 8 bases and J by 3 bases, leaving 9 bases between them. The germline V gene has CDR1 ENHRY and CDR2 SYGVKD. This CDR3 has 12 residues. The CDR3 nucleotides read TGTGCCATCGGGGCACCGACAGATACGCAGTATTTT. Amino acids: CAIGAPTDTQYF.

This sequence joins TRBV19 and TRBJ1-5, with unresolved D. There are 15 residues in the CDR3. Between the trimmed V and J ends, which lost 6 bases and 3 bases, there was a span of 15 bases. Germline V gene data show CDR1 as LNHDA and CDR2 as SQIVND (reference sequence). CDR3 nucleotides: TGTGCCAGTAGGAGTGAATACAGAAACAATCAGCCCCAGCATTTT. It specifies CASRSEYRNNQPQHF.

The chain's CDR3 is CAISAENTEAFF. Here the CDR3 DNA reads TGTGCCATCTCGGCGGAGAACACTGAAGCTTTCTTT. V usage is TRBV10-3 and J usage is TRBJ1-1, with D uncertain. The CDR3 is 12 amino acids. CDR1 ENHRY and CDR2 SYGVKD come from the germline V gene. V gave up 8 bases and J gave up 1 base, with 8 bases separating them.

This chain uses TRBV6-5 with TRBJ1-1; TRBD1 is a possible D gene (5 bases). The CDR3 totals 15 residues. From germline, CDR1 is MNHEY and CDR2 SVGAGI. Trimming pared 5 bases from V and 0 bases from J, leaving 13 bases between. CDR3 sequence (DNA): TGTGCCAGCAGTCCTAACGGGGGTATGAACACTGAAGCTTTCTTT. Its protein is CASSPNGGMNTEAFF.

Regarding this clone: Germline and junction disagree at one end, which may indicate a read error. The chain employs TRBV11-2 and TRBJ1-3; 7 bases are a match to TRBD1. Germline-derived CDR1 and CDR2 are SGHAT and FQNNGV. CDR3 length: 15 residues. The CDR3 spells CASSLDGTVGSTIYF. The CDR3 region has the DNA TGTGCCAGCAGCTTAGATGGGACAGTCGGAAGCACCATATATTTT.

The chain joins TRBV5-8 to TRBJ2-5; 7 bases align to TRBD1. The CDR3 has 14 amino acids. From germline, CDR1 is SGHTS and CDR2 YDEGEE. J was trimmed by 5 bases and V by 7 bases; bases with no gene match: 11. This chain's CDR3 is CASGHLRGHETQYF. The CDR3 DNA reads TGTGCCAGCGGCCATCTGAGGGGGCATGAGACCCAGTACTTC.

The chain uses TRBV28 and TRBJ1-2; 10 bases are a match to TRBD1. Germline V gives CDR1 MDHEN, CDR2 SYDVKM. The CDR3 has 15 residues. The V segment lost 3 bases and the J segment 4 bases; nucleotides outside the gene matches: 5. The CDR3 DNA sequence: TGTGCCAGCAGTTTTAGACAGGGGGCGGCCTATGGCTACACCTTC. It encodes CASSFRQGAAYGYTF.

The CDR3 nucleotides are TGTGCCAGCGAGGCAGCGGGAGGGAGTGATCATCAGCCCCAGCATTTT. Translated, it gives CASEAAGGSDHQPQHF. The chain links TRBV6-6 to TRBJ1-5, with D unclear. The germline V gene has CDR1 MNHNY and CDR2 SVGAGI (reference sequence). Deletions cut 8 bases from V and 5 bases from J, with 22 bases between. The length of the CDR3 is 16 residues.

The chain joins TRBV5-6 to TRBJ2-5; D call uncertain. The DNA end is more similar to TRBJ2-7, so the J call may be wrong. The V gene's germline CDR1 is SGHDT and CDR2 YYEEEE. This CDR3 has 15 amino acids. This CDR3 is CASSLAGYGGYEQYF. Here the CDR3 DNA reads TGTGCCAGCAGCTTGGCCGGTTATGGCGGCTACGAGCAGTACTTC.

This sequence joins TRBV27 and TRBJ1-2; 7 nucleotides agree with TRBD1. Germline V lookup: CDR1 MNHEY, CDR2 SMNVEV (reference sequence). J lost 1 base, V lost 2 bases, and 7 bases had no gene match. This CDR3 has 16 residues. CDR3 loop: CASSLAPRDSNYGYTF. The CDR3 DNA follows: TGTGCCAGCAGTTTAGCTCCCCGGGACAGTAACTATGGCTACACCTTC.

This chain connects TRBV7-8 to TRBJ1-2; weak D call: TRBD1 (5 bases). V lost 6 bases to trimming and J lost 2 bases, with 13 bases between them. This CDR3 is built from 14 residues. CDR1 is SGHVS and CDR2 is FQNEAQ in the germline V gene. CDR3 sequence (DNA): TGTGCCAGCAGTCGAACAGGCGGAAACTATGGCTACACCTTC. This gives the protein CASSRTGGNYGYTF.

The chain carries TRBV6-1 and TRBJ1-5, with 7 bases matching TRBD1. CDR1 and CDR2 from the germline V gene are MNHNS and SASEGT. CDR3 length equals 17 residues. After removal of 1 base from V and 6 bases from J, the junction contained 12 bases not matched to a gene. CDR3: CASSEEAGRGGGQPQHF. CDR3 bases: TGTGCCAGCAGTGAAGAGGCAGGGCGAGGGGGCGGTCAGCCCCAGCATTTT.